This entry lists 32 T cell receptor beta chains sequenced from one sample in a study of blood T cell repertoires in COVID-19. Clones were sequenced by immunoSEQ multiplex PCR, and TCRdb holds only the in-frame ones, with some missing. The table lists about 270,000 clones, approximately 86% of them singletons. The sample taken for sequencing was peripheral blood. The receptors originated from a woman aged 55 to 70 who had recovered from COVID-19.

V is TRBV19 and J is TRBJ2-3; 8 positions agree with TRBD2. The CDR3 has 15 residues. Losses at the gene ends were 10 bases for V and 0 bases for J; bases not matched to a gene: 9. Germline V gene sequence: CDR1 LNHDA, CDR2 SQIVND (reference sequence). DNA of the CDR3: TGTGCCACCCCTCTCTCTAGCGGGAGCACAGATACGCAGTATTTT. This codes for CATPLSSGSTDTQYF.

CDR3 DNA sequence: TGTGCCAGCAGCTTTGTCGGGGGGAACACCGGGGAGCTGTTTTTT. It specifies CASSFVGGNTGELFF. The chain uses TRBV7-2 and TRBJ2-2, with D perhaps TRBD2 (6 bases). The CDR3 is 15 residues long. The germline V gene has CDR1 SGHTA and CDR2 FQGNSA. Deletions cut 3 bases from V and 1 base from J, with 9 bases between.

This sequence joins TRBV15 and TRBJ2-1, with TRBD2 matching 7 bases. J was trimmed by 8 bases and V by 4 bases; bases with no gene match: 11. Germline lookup yields CDR1 LNHNV and CDR2 YYDKDF (reference sequence). There are 15 residues in the CDR3. The CDR3 sequence is CATSKDTGGIHEQFF. The CDR3 DNA follows: TGTGCCACCAGCAAGGACACGGGGGGAATCCATGAGCAGTTCTTC.

This chain connects TRBV21-1 to TRBJ1-5. TRBV21-1 is termed a pseudogene. The CDR3 covers 22 residues. The CDR3 protein is CASSKAVGVGLSPKYSNQPQHF. CDR3 bases: TGTGCCAGCAGCAAAGCGGTGGGAGTGGGTCTCAGCCCGAAGTATAGCAATCAGCCCCAGCATTTT.

The genes are TRBV28 and TRBJ1-3, with D tentatively TRBD1 (6 bases). V gave up 6 bases and J gave up 1 base, with 13 bases separating them. CDR3 length: 15 amino acids. Germline values: CDR1 MDHEN, CDR2 SYDVKM. The CDR3 reads CASSWGGASGNTIYF. As DNA, the CDR3 is TGTGCCAGCAGCTGGGGGGGGGCGTCTGGAAACACCATATATTTT.

DNA for the CDR3: TGTGCCAGCAGCTTGGGTCTGTCGCGTTGGGCTTTCTTT. It specifies CASSLGLSRWAFF. J is TRBJ1-1 and V is TRBV5-5, with unresolved D. Trimming shortened V by 0 bases and J by 11 bases, and 14 bases separated the two germline ends. Per germline, CDR1 SGHKS and CDR2 YYEKEE (reference sequence). The CDR3 loop spans 13 amino acids. Looking up the rest from reference TRBV5-5 and TRBJ1-1 gives the full variable domain: DAGVTQSPTHLIKTRGQQVTLRCSPISGHKSVSWYQQVLGQGPQFIFQYYEKEERGRGNFPDRFSARQFPNYSSELNVNALLLGDSALYLCASSLGLSRWAFFGQGTRLTVV.

The chain recombines TRBV29-1 with TRBJ2-7, with D tentatively TRBD2 (7 bases). The germline gives CDR1 SQVTM, CDR2 ANQGSEA. This CDR3 is 16 amino acids long. Trimming left V 1 base short and J 2 bases short, with 18 bases between. The CDR3 DNA is TGCAGCGTTGAAGTGGGGGGGCAGGGATACGCCTACGAGCAGTACTTC. Translation: CSVEVGGQGYAYEQYF.

The chain has TRBV3-1 (or the pseudogene TRBV3-2) and TRBJ1-3, with a possible D match to TRBD1 (6 bases). V was trimmed by 3 bases and J by 2 bases, leaving 11 bases between them. The CDR3 is made up of 15 amino acids. The germline CDR1 and CDR2 sequences are LGHDT and YNNKEL (reference sequence). CDR3 region: CASSQEPGAGNTIYF. DNA of the CDR3: TGTGCCAGCAGCCAGGAACCAGGGGCTGGAAACACCATATATTTT.

Comments on this clone: Other DNA sequences in the sample encode the same CDR3. CDR3: CASSLGQGGNEQFF. The DNA for the CDR3 is TGTGCCAGCAGTCTCGGACAGGGGGGCAATGAGCAGTTCTTC. This chain links TRBV27 with TRBJ2-1, with 10 bases fitting TRBD1. CDR3 length: 14 residues. V lost 5 bases to trimming and J lost 6 bases; unmatched junction nucleotides: 4. The germline CDR1 and CDR2 sequences are MNHEY and SMNVEV (reference sequence).

The chain has TRBV7-9 and TRBJ2-2; TRBD2 matches 13 bases. Germline CDR1 SEHNR, CDR2 FQNEAQ (reference sequence). The CDR3 is 19 amino acids. The trim removed 5 bases at V and 0 bases at J, leaving 9 bases unmatched. The CDR3 region has the DNA TGTGCCAGCAGCCCCCGACTAGCGGGGGGACGCGCGAACACCGGGGAGCTGTTTTTT. Protein sequence: CASSPRLAGGRANTGELFF.

This clone was recorded a few times. This chain connects TRBV7-9 to TRBJ2-7, with D possibly matching TRBD1 (5 bases). This CDR3 comprises 13 residues. The V and J ends lost 5 bases and 3 bases respectively, with 11 bases between them. CDR1 SEHNR and CDR2 FQNEAQ come from the germline V gene (reference sequence). CDR3 in amino acids: CASSIGQDYEQYF. The CDR3 coding sequence is TGTGCCAGCAGCATAGGACAAGACTACGAGCAGTACTTC.

The gene calls are TRBV12-3 or TRBV12-4 and TRBJ2-7, with unresolved D. This CDR3 has 13 residues. V shed 1 base and J shed 6 bases, with 10 bases lying between them. The CDR3 loop reads CASSLGLEVEQYF. CDR3 in DNA: TGTGCCAGCAGTTTAGGCCTCGAGGTCGAGCAGTACTTC.

The V and J genes are TRBV7-2 and TRBJ2-7; D possibly corresponds to TRBD1 (6 bases). The CDR3 spans 12 residues. The germline V gene has CDR1 SGHTA and CDR2 FQGNSA. Trimming left V 4 bases short and J 7 bases short, with 11 bases between. The CDR3 spells CASSYPGVEQYF. CDR3 sequence (DNA): TGTGCCAGCAGCTACCCAGGGGTGGAGCAGTACTTC.

The gene calls are TRBV5-1 and TRBJ2-3; no clear D gene. CDR3 length equals 17 residues. Germline V gene sequence: CDR1 SGHRS, CDR2 YFSETQ. Trimming removed 4 bases at V and 4 bases at J, with 22 bases between. In nucleotides, the CDR3 is TGCGCCAGCAGCAGAGGTAACGGCAAATTGGGTTCAGATACGCAGTATTTT. Amino acid sequence: CASSRGNGKLGSDTQYF.

The V call is TRBV4-1, the J call TRBJ2-7; a weak D match, TRBD2 (5 bases). Germline assignment: CDR1 MGHRA and CDR2 YSYEKL. Trimming left V 1 base short and J 7 bases short, with 14 bases between. This CDR3 has 14 amino acids. The CDR3 DNA reads as TGCGCCAGCAGCCAAGGACTGTTATCGGGGGAGCAGTACTTC. Translated: CASSQGLLSGEQYF.

This chain links TRBV9 with TRBJ1-2; D remains unclear. Per germline, CDR1 SGDLS and CDR2 YYNGEE. The V and J ends lost 3 bases and 7 bases respectively, with 19 bases between them. CDR3 length equals 15 residues. CDR3 in DNA: TGTGCCAGCAGCGAAGCGGGCGCGGGGTTGGTTGGCTACACCTTC. Protein: CASSEAGAGLVGYTF. Using reference TRBV9 and TRBJ1-2 for the parts outside the CDR3, the full variable domain is DSGVTQTPKHLITATGQRVTLRCSPRSGDLSVYWYQQSLDQGLQFLIQYYNGEERAKGNILERFSAQQFPDLHSELNLSSLELGDSALYFCASSEAGAGLVGYTFGSGTRLTVV.

The chain recombines TRBV29-1 with TRBJ2-1; D remains ambiguous. This CDR3 spans 13 amino acids. Germline CDR1 is SQVTM and CDR2 is ANQGSEA. V dropped 2 bases and J dropped 3 bases, with 8 bases sitting between them. Here the CDR3 DNA reads TGCAGCGTTGAACCACGAGACTACAATGAGCAGTTCTTC. Protein sequence: CSVEPRDYNEQFF.

This clone was counted between two and nine times. The chain couples TRBV5-1 to TRBJ2-5; D is possibly TRBD2 (5 bases). The CDR3 runs 15 residues. Trimming removed 0 bases from V and 5 bases from J, with 14 bases in between. CDR1 is SGHRS and CDR2 is YFSETQ in the germline V gene. This chain's CDR3 is CASSLAGLILETQYF. CDR3 bases: TGCGCCAGCAGCTTGGCAGGACTTATCTTGGAGACCCAGTACTTC.

The chain has TRBV3-1 (or the pseudogene TRBV3-2) and TRBJ1-1; weak D call: TRBD1 (6 bases). This CDR3 has 12 amino acids. The germline V gene has CDR1 LGHDT and CDR2 YNNKEL (reference sequence). V dropped 7 bases and J dropped 10 bases, with 16 bases sitting between them. Here the CDR3 reads CASTLNQGPAFF. Written as DNA, the CDR3 is TGTGCCAGCACCCTAAACCAGGGGCCAGCTTTCTTT.

The J gene is TRBJ2-3, the V gene TRBV25-1; TRBD2 aligns across 8 bases. The CDR3 extends over 14 amino acids. J gave up 5 bases and V 9 bases, and 10 bases lay outside the gene matches. CDR1 is MGHDK and CDR2 is SYGVNS in the germline V gene. The CDR3, as DNA: TGTGCCAGACCCCGGGGGGGGGCTGGAGATACGCAGTATTTT. It yields the protein CARPRGGAGDTQYF.

The chain recombines TRBV5-4 with TRBJ2-1; 13 positions agree with TRBD2. The germline V gene has CDR1 SGHNT and CDR2 YYREEE (reference sequence). V was clipped by 4 bases and J by 8 bases; unmatched bases: 12. The CDR3 contains 17 residues. The CDR3 DNA reads TGTGCCAGCAGCCCACCCCCGACTAGCGGGGGGCTGGATGAGCAGTTCTTC. Residues: CASSPPPTSGGLDEQFF.

This chain connects TRBV4-1 to TRBJ1-2, with 7 bases lining up with TRBD1. J lost 2 bases, V lost 2 bases, and 2 bases had no gene match. The germline gives CDR1 MGHRA, CDR2 YSYEKL. This CDR3 is built from 14 residues. DNA for the CDR3: TGCGCCAGCAGCCAAAGACAGGGAAACTATGGCTACACCTTC. Translation gives CASSQRQGNYGYTF.

The chain combines TRBV7-3 with TRBJ2-1, with 9 nucleotides matching TRBD2. This CDR3 contains 17 residues. The V segment lost 4 bases and the J segment 5 bases; nucleotides outside the gene matches: 12. Germline-derived CDR1 and CDR2 are SGHTA and FQGTGA. The CDR3 region has the DNA TGTGCCAGCAGCTCCGCGGGGGGGCCCGATGGTAACAATGAGCAGTTCTTC. Amino acids: CASSSAGGPDGNNEQFF.

This clone was seen only once. The chain joins TRBV7-2 to TRBJ2-1, with D possibly TRBD2 on 5 matching bases. Trimming removed 5 bases from V and 7 bases from J, with 12 bases in between. Germline lookup yields CDR1 SGHTA and CDR2 FQGNSA. This CDR3 spans 13 amino acids. As DNA, the CDR3 is TGTGCCAGCAGCCCCGGAAGAGGGAATGAGCAGTTCTTC. It specifies CASSPGRGNEQFF. Variable domain in full (rest from reference TRBV7-2 and TRBJ2-1): GAGVSQSPSNKVTEKGKDVELRCDPISGHTALYWYRQSLGQGLEFLIYFQGNSAPDKSGLPSDRFSAERTGGSVSTLTIQRTQQEDSAVYLCASSPGRGNEQFFGPGTRLTVL.

The chain uses TRBV2 and TRBJ2-1; tentative D call: TRBD2 (6 bases). CDR1 and CDR2 (germline): SNHLY, FYNNEI. V was pared by 1 base and J by 6 bases, with 13 bases between. This CDR3 has 15 amino acids. The CDR3 nucleotides read TGTGCCAGCAGTGAAGGGCTAGCGAGGGGCAATGAGCAGTTCTTC. Translation: CASSEGLARGNEQFF.

The chain combines TRBV5-1 with TRBJ1-1; the D is unclear. CDR3 size: 14 residues. The germline CDR1 and CDR2 sequences are SGHRS and YFSETQ. V lost 3 bases and J 1 base, leaving 10 bases between the germline ends. This CDR3 reads CASSSPTENTEAFF. The CDR3 DNA reads as TGCGCCAGCAGCTCCCCCACAGAGAACACTGAAGCTTTCTTT.

This chain joins TRBV9 and TRBJ1-6; weak D call: TRBD1 (5 bases). Trimming took 0 bases from V and 9 from J, leaving 13 bases between them. The CDR3 totals 15 residues. The V gene's germline CDR1 is SGDLS and CDR2 YYNGEE. This chain's CDR3 is CASSVGGARASPLHF. The CDR3 bases are TGTGCCAGCAGCGTAGGGGGTGCCAGGGCTTCACCCCTCCACTTT. Looking up the rest from reference TRBV9 and TRBJ1-6 gives the full variable domain: DSGVTQTPKHLITATGQRVTLRCSPRSGDLSVYWYQQSLDQGLQFLIQYYNGEERAKGNILERFSAQQFPDLHSELNLSSLELGDSALYFCASSVGGARASPLHFGNGTRLTVT.

This chain uses TRBV5-1 with TRBJ2-7, with TRBD1 identical over 8 bases. Germline CDR1 and CDR2: SGHRS and YFSETQ. This CDR3 has 14 residues. V shed 3 bases, J shed 2 bases, and the junction held 4 bases outside the gene matches. The CDR3 loop is CASSYGQGTYEQYF. In DNA form, the CDR3 reads TGCGCCAGCAGCTACGGACAGGGAACCTACGAGCAGTACTTC.

This chain links TRBV11-2 with TRBJ2-7; D uncertain. This CDR3 has 12 amino acids. V was shortened by 3 bases and J by 0 bases, with 3 bases between the two germline ends. Per the germline V gene, CDR1 is SGHAT and CDR2 is FQNNGV. CDR3 protein: CASSFISYEQYF. CDR3 sequence (DNA): TGTGCCAGCAGCTTTATCTCCTACGAGCAGTACTTC.

The gene calls are TRBV6-5 and TRBJ2-1; perhaps TRBD2 as D (5 bases). The CDR3 loop spans 14 amino acids. V was pared by 7 bases and J by 3 bases, with 13 bases between. Germline V gene lookup returns CDR1 MNHEY and CDR2 SVGAGI. The CDR3 loop is CASKRDFFYNEQFF. CDR3 bases: TGTGCCAGCAAACGGGATTTTTTCTACAATGAGCAGTTCTTC.

This clone was observed a single time. The V call is TRBV19, the J call TRBJ2-2; the D is unclear. Trimming left V 3 bases short and J 5 bases short, with 10 bases between. Germline CDR1 reads LNHDA; CDR2 reads SQIVND (reference sequence). The CDR3 length is 14 residues. CDR3 in DNA: TGTGCCAGTAGTATTCAATCGCTAACCGGGGAGCTGTTTTTT. Protein: CASSIQSLTGELFF. The complete variable domain, with remaining parts taken from reference TRBV19 and TRBJ2-2, reads DGGITQSPKYLFRKEGQNVTLSCEQNLNHDAMYWYRQDPGQGLRLIYYSQIVNDFQKGDIAEGYSVSREKKESFPLTVTSAQKNPTAFYLCASSIQSLTGELFFGEGSRLTVL.

The rearrangement uses TRBV28 and TRBJ2-6; TRBD1 agrees at 7 bases. CDR1 and CDR2 from the germline V gene are MDHEN and SYDVKM. CDR3 length: 17 residues. V dropped 6 bases and J dropped 0; count of bases not matched to a gene: 8. The CDR3, as DNA: TGTGCCAGCAGACCTGGACAGGCTCCCTCTGGGGCCAACGTCCTGACTTTC. Translation: CASRPGQAPSGANVLTF.